One sample yielded the 5 T cell receptor beta chains listed below, sequenced in a study of OX40 agonist ivuxolimab in advanced cancers. This table comes from immunoSEQ multiplex PCR, and its TCRdb copy is limited to in-frame clones, with some not included. The data show 20,000 or so clones, less than 85% seen once. This specimen was CD4+ or CD8+ T cells sorted from blood, taken in a trial of the OX40 agonist ivuxolimab. These TCRs come from an adult with an advanced solid tumor such as melanoma, head and neck, liver or kidney cancer.

The J gene is TRBJ2-1, the V gene TRBV30; D ambiguous. Trimming cost V 1 base and J 16 bases, with 17 bases left between them. CDR3 size: 12 residues. The germline V gene encodes CDR1 GTSNPN and CDR2 SVGIG (reference sequence). The CDR3 bases are TGTGCCTGGAGTGCCACTGGGCCTTGGGGATTCTTC. Translated, it gives CAWSATGPWGFF.

This chain links TRBV5-1 with TRBJ2-7, with a tentative D call TRBD2 (6 bases). Germline V lookup: CDR1 SGHRS, CDR2 YFSETQ. The CDR3 spans 16 residues. V was trimmed by 2 bases and J by 4 bases, leaving 19 bases between them. The CDR3 nucleotides are TGCGCCAGCAGCTTAGAGGGGACTGGTTCTCTTTACGAGCAGTACTTC. Translating gives CASSLEGTGSLYEQYF.

The V gene is TRBV6-5, the J gene TRBJ2-3; D is unresolved. CDR1 MNHEY and CDR2 SVGAGI come from the germline V gene. The CDR3 covers 14 residues. V shed 2 bases and J shed 2 bases, with 8 bases lying between them. The CDR3 loop reads CASSYLPLTDTQYF. DNA for the CDR3: TGTGCCAGCAGTTACCTTCCTCTCACAGATACGCAGTATTTT.

V usage is TRBV6-1 and J usage is TRBJ2-7; D remains unclear. Germline CDR1 and CDR2: MNHNS and SASEGT. The CDR3 spans 12 residues. Trimming left V 2 bases short and J 2 bases short, with 4 bases between. The CDR3 sequence: CASSESPYEQYF. The CDR3 bases are TGTGCCAGCAGTGAAAGCCCCTACGAGCAGTACTTC.

V is TRBV13 and J is TRBJ1-5; no firm D call. The length of the CDR3 is 13 residues. Trimming took 4 bases from V and 4 from J, leaving 8 bases between them. Germline values: CDR1 PRHDT, CDR2 FYEKMQ (reference sequence). This CDR3 is CASSSRPNQPQHF. The CDR3 DNA reads as TGTGCCAGCAGCTCAAGACCGAATCAGCCCCAGCATTTT.